Below, 21 T cell receptor beta chains from the same sample are listed, as sequenced in a study of cytomegalovirus exposure and HLA in healthy donors. PCR was performed using 60 Vbeta and 13 Jbeta primers. TCRdb keeps only in-frame clones here, not all; method: immunoSEQ multiplex PCR. This table has roughly 77,000 clones, under 70% appearing once. The material sequenced was PBMCs. The source is a woman in her 50s in good health and CMV-seropositive.

This clone was picked up a small number of times. The chain combines TRBV7-9 with TRBJ1-2; D may be TRBD1 (5 bases). V lost 5 bases and J lost 2, with 21 bases in between. CDR1 is SEHNR and CDR2 is FQNEAQ in the germline V gene (reference sequence). CDR3 size: 17 residues. CDR3 in DNA: TGTGCCAGCAGCCCGTCCTTACAGGCTAGGTCCAACTATGGCTACACCTTC. This sequence encodes CASSPSLQARSNYGYTF.

This chain connects TRBV30 to TRBJ1-5; tentatively, D is TRBD1 (5 bases). CDR1 and CDR2 from the germline V gene are GTSNPN and SVGIG (reference sequence). V was trimmed by 0 bases and J by 2 bases, leaving 20 bases between them. This CDR3 is 18 amino acids long. The CDR3 is CAWSVSGGGLVGNQPQHF. For the CDR3, the DNA is TGTGCCTGGAGTGTATCCGGGGGGGGACTAGTGGGCAATCAGCCCCAGCATTTT.

V and J are TRBV2 and TRBJ2-3; maybe TRBD2 (6 bases). Germline CDR1 and CDR2: SNHLY and FYNNEI. There are 14 residues in the CDR3. V was shortened by 8 bases and J by 0 bases, with 12 bases between the two germline ends. The CDR3 region is CASWDSSSTDTQYF. CDR3 nucleotides: TGTGCCAGCTGGGACTCTTCTAGCACAGATACGCAGTATTTT.

The sample holds one count of this clone. This chain links TRBV5-4 with TRBJ1-2; D possibly corresponds to TRBD1 (5 bases). Trimming shortened V by 3 bases and J by 2 bases, and 14 bases separated the two germline ends. Per germline, CDR1 SGHNT and CDR2 YYREEE (reference sequence). The CDR3 length is 15 residues. The CDR3 sequence: CASSWEGRSNYGYTF. CDR3 nucleotide sequence: TGTGCCAGCAGCTGGGAGGGACGGTCAAACTATGGCTACACCTTC.

This sequence joins TRBV6-6 and TRBJ2-1; TRBD1 aligns across 7 bases. The germline V gene has CDR1 MNHNY and CDR2 SVGAGI (reference sequence). Trimming removed 7 bases from V and 6 bases from J; junction bases left unmatched: 9. The CDR3 length is 14 residues. The DNA for the CDR3 is TGTGCCAGCAACTCCGGGACAGTTAGCAATGAGCAGTTCTTC. This gives the protein CASNSGTVSNEQFF.

This clone turned up a few times. The V call is TRBV10-3, the J call TRBJ1-1; possible D gene TRBD1, 5 bases. In germline, CDR1 is ENHRY, CDR2 SYGVKD. Trimming pared 5 bases from V and 7 bases from J, leaving 11 bases between. The CDR3 is 12 residues long. The CDR3 reads CAISPGQGEAFF. CDR3 sequence (DNA): TGTGCCATCAGTCCTGGACAAGGTGAAGCTTTCTTT.

The chain employs TRBV30 and TRBJ2-5; perhaps TRBD2 as D (6 bases). Germline lookup yields CDR1 GTSNPN and CDR2 SVGIG (reference sequence). This CDR3 has 14 amino acids. V shed 4 bases and J shed 4 bases, with 16 bases lying between them. CDR3 nucleotide sequence: TGTGCCTGGACCCTCGTCGGGGGTGTAGAGACCCAGTACTTC. Residues: CAWTLVGGVETQYF.

This chain links TRBV6-4 with TRBJ2-3; 9 bases map to TRBD2. Losses at the gene ends were 4 bases for V and 1 base for J; bases not matched to a gene: 3. The CDR3 runs to 15 residues. The germline CDR1 and CDR2 sequences are MRHNA and SNTAGT. The CDR3 loop is CASSALAGGTDTQYF. The CDR3 region has the DNA TGTGCCAGCAGTGCCTTAGCGGGGGGCACAGATACGCAGTATTTT.

This clone was observed a handful of times. V usage is TRBV13 and J usage is TRBJ1-2; 9 nucleotides agree with TRBD1. V dropped 5 bases and J dropped 8; count of bases not matched to a gene: 15. Per the germline V gene, CDR1 is PRHDT and CDR2 is FYEKMQ (reference sequence). The CDR3 extends over 16 amino acids. CDR3 region: CASSPGKTGQGIGYTF. CDR3 nucleotides: TGTGCCAGCAGCCCCGGAAAGACGGGACAGGGAATAGGCTACACCTTC.

Only a few counts were recorded for this clone. The V call is TRBV10-1, the J call TRBJ1-5; no clear D. The germline V and J ends were trimmed by 4 bases and 0 bases, with 4 bases remaining between them. Germline assignment: CDR1 WNHNN and CDR2 SYGVQD (reference sequence). CDR3 length: 13 amino acids. The CDR3 sequence: CASSVGSNQPQHF. DNA for the CDR3: TGCGCCAGCAGTGTCGGTAGCAATCAGCCCCAGCATTTT.

This clone appeared a few times. V is TRBV15 and J is TRBJ2-2, with unresolved D. V was cut by 0 bases and J by 1 base, with 9 bases left in between. Germline-derived CDR1 and CDR2 are LNHNV and YYDKDF (reference sequence). The CDR3 sequence is 16 residues long. The CDR3 reads CATSRDEHRNTGELFF. The CDR3 DNA follows: TGTGCCACCAGCAGAGATGAGCATCGGAACACCGGGGAGCTGTTTTTT.

V usage is TRBV14 and J usage is TRBJ1-1, with a possible D match to TRBD1 (5 bases). This CDR3 comprises 15 residues. V was trimmed by 4 bases and J by 3 bases, leaving 15 bases between them. Germline assignment: CDR1 SGHDN and CDR2 FVKESK. This CDR3 reads CASSRLGGGDTEAFF. CDR3 in DNA: TGTGCCAGCAGCCGCTTGGGGGGAGGGGACACTGAAGCTTTCTTT. The whole variable domain, filled in from reference TRBV14 and TRBJ1-1, reads EAGVTQFPSHSVIEKGQTVTLRCDPISGHDNLYWYRRVMGKEIKFLLHFVKESKQDESGMPNNRFLAERTGGTYSTLKVQPAELEDSGVYFCASSRLGGGDTEAFFGQGTRLTVV.

The V and J genes are TRBV6-5 and TRBJ1-5; D is uncertain. Trimming shortened V by 2 bases and J by 4 bases, and 9 bases separated the two germline ends. CDR1 is MNHEY and CDR2 is SVGAGI in the germline V gene. The CDR3 runs 14 residues. CDR3 sequence reads: CASSYAGGNQPQHF. The CDR3, as DNA: TGTGCCAGCAGTTACGCCGGCGGTAATCAGCCCCAGCATTTT.

This sequence joins TRBV4-1 and TRBJ2-3, with 8 bases that match TRBD2. The CDR3 consists of 17 residues. From germline, CDR1 is MGHRA and CDR2 YSYEKL. Trimming took 0 bases from V and 5 from J; bases not matched to a gene: 10. In DNA form, the CDR3 reads TGCGCCAGCAGCCAAGATCCACGCGGGGGGCCCAGAGATACGCAGTATTTT. Translation: CASSQDPRGGPRDTQYF.

This clone is a singleton in its sample. This chain links TRBV6-6 with TRBJ2-2; 13 nucleotides align to TRBD2. CDR1 is MNHNY, CDR2 SVGAGI, per germline (reference sequence). CDR3 length: 16 residues. V gave up 4 bases and J gave up 5 bases; unmatched junction bases: 4. CDR3 sequence reads: CASSSLAGGRTGELFF. The CDR3 DNA sequence: TGTGCCAGCAGTTCACTAGCGGGGGGGAGGACCGGGGAGCTGTTTTTT.

V is TRBV7-9 and J is TRBJ2-5, with 8 bases that match TRBD1. The CDR3 length is 13 residues. V shed 1 base, J shed 7 bases, and the junction held 2 bases outside the gene matches. The germline CDR1 and CDR2 sequences are SEHNR and FQNEAQ (reference sequence). CDR3 DNA sequence: TGTGCCAGCAGCTTAGACAGGGGGTGGACCCAGTACTTC. Protein: CASSLDRGWTQYF.

The chain joins TRBV30 to TRBJ2-4; TRBD2 matches at 10 bases. Germline-derived CDR1 and CDR2 are GTSNPN and SVGIG (reference sequence). This CDR3 has 18 amino acids. V dropped 0 bases and J dropped 2; count of bases not matched to a gene: 10. The CDR3 protein is CAWSVPSGGALSKNIQYF. The DNA for the CDR3 is TGTGCCTGGAGTGTACCGAGCGGGGGGGCTCTATCCAAAAACATTCAGTACTTC.

The chain employs TRBV28 and TRBJ1-4; possible D gene TRBD1, 5 bases. The CDR3 has 14 residues. Trimming left V 6 bases short and J 2 bases short, with 10 bases between. Germline assignment: CDR1 MDHEN and CDR2 SYDVKM. The CDR3 protein is CASRQGPTNEKLFF. The CDR3 DNA reads TGTGCCAGCAGGCAGGGTCCCACTAATGAAAAACTGTTTTTT.

This rearrangement joins TRBV7-9 to TRBJ2-1; D possibly corresponds to TRBD1 (6 bases). CDR3 length equals 14 residues. Trimming pared 0 bases from V and 7 bases from J, leaving 10 bases between. Germline V lookup: CDR1 SEHNR, CDR2 FQNEAQ (reference sequence). CDR3 residues: CASSLAGALNEQFF. CDR3 bases: TGTGCCAGCAGCTTAGCGGGGGCCCTTAATGAGCAGTTCTTC.

V usage is TRBV4-1 and J usage is TRBJ2-6, with a possible D match to TRBD2 (6 bases). Germline CDR1 and CDR2: MGHRA and YSYEKL. Trimming took 0 bases from V and 2 from J, leaving 14 bases between them. The CDR3 has 18 residues. In DNA form, the CDR3 reads TGCGCCAGCAGCCAAGAGGGCGGGGCGCAGGCTGGGGCCAACGTCCTGACTTTC. Translating it yields CASSQEGGAQAGANVLTF.

The chain carries TRBV9 and TRBJ1-1; D ambiguous. Germline loops: CDR1 SGDLS, CDR2 YYNGEE. This CDR3 has 18 amino acids. The germline V and J ends were trimmed by 0 bases and 2 bases, with 20 bases remaining between them. The DNA for the CDR3 is TGTGCCAGCAGCGTAGACCCAGTTATGAGGGCGTTAAACACTGAAGCTTTCTTT. Translation: CASSVDPVMRALNTEAFF.